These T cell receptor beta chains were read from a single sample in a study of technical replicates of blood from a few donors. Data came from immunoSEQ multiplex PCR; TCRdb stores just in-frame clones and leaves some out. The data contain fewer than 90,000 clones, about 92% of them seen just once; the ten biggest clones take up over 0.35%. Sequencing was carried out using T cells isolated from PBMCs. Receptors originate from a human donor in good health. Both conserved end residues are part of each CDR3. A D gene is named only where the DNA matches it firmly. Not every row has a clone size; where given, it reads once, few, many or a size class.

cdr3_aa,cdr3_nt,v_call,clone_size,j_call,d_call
CSVESGQGYEQYF,TGCAGCGTTGAGTCTGGACAGGGGTACGAGCAGTACTTC,TRBV29-1,.,TRBJ2-7,TRBD1
CASSGTSGETQYF,TGTGCCAGCAGCGGGACTAGCGGAGAGACCCAGTACTTC,TRBV9,.,TRBJ2-5,TRBD2
CASSSRFLSYNEQFF,TGTGCCAGCAGCTCTAGGTTCTTGTCCTACAATGAGCAGTTCTTC,TRBV5-4,.,TRBJ2-1,.
CASSQERSGGSNPYEQYF,TGCGCCAGCAGCCAAGAAAGAAGCGGCGGGAGTAATCCCTACGAGCAGTACTTC,TRBV4-1,.,TRBJ2-7,TRBD2
CASSIGGRGNEQFF,TGTGCCAGTAGTATAGGGGGGAGGGGCAATGAGCAGTTCTTC,TRBV19,.,TRBJ2-1,TRBD2
CASSLFGGTEAFF,TGTGCCAGCAGTTTATTCGGAGGCACTGAAGCTTTCTTT,TRBV27,.,TRBJ1-1,.
CASSVGGLTVSQETQYF,TGTGCCAGCAGCGTAGGGGGACTCACAGTATCTCAAGAGACCCAGTACTTC,TRBV9,.,TRBJ2-5,.
CASSLTPPSEQFF,TGTGCCAGCAGCTTGACCCCGCCGAGTGAGCAGTTCTTC,TRBV5-6,.,TRBJ2-1,.
CACSPQGSEAFF,TGTGCCTGTTCCCCCCAGGGAAGTGAAGCTTTCTTT,TRBV30,few,TRBJ1-1,.
CASSQDRGLSTEAFF,TGCGCCAGCAGCCAAGATCGGGGTTTGAGCACTGAAGCTTTCTTT,TRBV4-1,.,TRBJ1-1,.